Described below is a single TCR beta chain sequence and its context. This record comes from a study of control samples from healthy donors and cancer patients. Assay used: immunoSEQ multiplex PCR; TCRdb lists only in-frame clones, some missing. In the table there are almost 90,000 clones, over 75% of which are singletons. CDR1 SGHRS and CDR2 YFSETQ come from the germline V gene. Trimming stripped 3 bases from V and 0 bases from J, with 16 bases between. CDR3 length equals 16 residues. This TCR derives from a middle-aged woman in good health. V gene TRBV5-1 combines with J gene TRBJ2-7; D may correspond to TRBD1 or TRBD2 (6 bases each). Sequencing was done on a sample of blood. This CDR3 reads CASSWSGAGTSYEQYF. CDR3 nucleotide sequence: TGCGCCAGCAGCTGGTCGGGGGCGGGGACCTCCTACGAGCAGTACTTC.